Presented here are 20 T cell receptor beta chains from one specimen sequenced in a study of blood T cell repertoires in COVID-19. Only in-frame clones appear in the TCRdb table, and some are missing; sequencing was by immunoSEQ multiplex PCR. Of 100,000 to 150,000 clones in the sample, less than 90% are singletons; the top ten hold 1.4%. Sequenced material: peripheral blood. Receptor source: a man aged 60 to 69 with acute or convalescent COVID-19.

This rearrangement joins TRBV5-1 to TRBJ1-1; 7 bases map to TRBD1. The germline CDR1 and CDR2 sequences are SGHRS and YFSETQ. The length of the CDR3 is 15 residues. The ends lost 0 bases at V and 1 base at J; junction bases unmatched: 3. The CDR3 sequence: CASSLETGSNTEAFF. In DNA form, the CDR3 reads TGCGCCAGCAGCTTGGAGACAGGGTCGAACACTGAAGCTTTCTTT.

The chain combines TRBV29-1 with TRBJ1-1, with D tentatively TRBD1 (6 bases). Trimming stripped 1 base from V and 10 bases from J, with 16 bases between. Germline assignment: CDR1 SQVTM and CDR2 ANQGSEA. This CDR3 contains 13 residues. The CDR3 DNA reads as TGCAGCGTTGAAGCTCAGGCAGGGGTGGGAGCTTTCTTT. It specifies CSVEAQAGVGAFF.

This clone has only a few counts. The V gene is TRBV24-1, the J gene TRBJ2-2; 7 bases are shared with TRBD2. The junction had 8 bases not matched to a gene; V was cut back by 1 base and J by 1 base. The CDR3 totals 18 residues. Looked up from germline, CDR1 is KGHDR and CDR2 is SFDVKD. The CDR3 coding sequence is TGTGCCACCAGTGATTTCGCCCTAGCGGATAGGAACACCGGGGAGCTGTTTTTT. This gives the protein CATSDFALADRNTGELFF.

The chain recombines TRBV14 with TRBJ2-7, with D perhaps TRBD2 (6 bases). With 0 bases removed from V and 4 bases from J, the gap between germline ends came to 13 bases. Germline assignment: CDR1 SGHDN and CDR2 FVKESK. This CDR3 region has 15 residues. The chain's CDR3 is CASSQDAASEYEQYF. CDR3 coding DNA: TGTGCCAGCAGCCAAGATGCAGCTAGCGAGTACGAGCAGTACTTC.

The rearrangement links TRBV24-1 to TRBJ2-3; a possible D gene is TRBD1 (5 bases). Trimming cost V 6 bases and J 4 bases, with 13 bases left between them. CDR1 is KGHDR and CDR2 is SFDVKD in the germline V gene. CDR3 size: 14 residues. CDR3 in amino acids: CATSLPGISDTQYF. The CDR3 bases are TGTGCCACCAGTTTGCCAGGGATATCAGATACGCAGTATTTT.

This clone turned up a few times. The rearrangement uses TRBV6-1 and TRBJ2-5; D gene ambiguous. This CDR3 comprises 14 residues. Trimming left V 3 bases short and J 0 bases short, with 8 bases between. Germline CDR1 is MNHNS and CDR2 is SASEGT. CDR3 sequence (DNA): TGTGCCAGCAGTGATCTGTTTTACCAAGAGACCCAGTACTTC. Protein product: CASSDLFYQETQYF.

This clone was detected once. The chain has TRBV9 and TRBJ2-6; 8 nucleotides align to TRBD1. The CDR3 length is 19 residues. The germline gives CDR1 SGDLS, CDR2 YYNGEE. The J segment lost 0 bases and the V segment lost 0 bases, leaving 8 bases of the junction unmatched. The chain's CDR3 is CASSVAQGQAYSGANVLTF. The CDR3 nucleotides are TGTGCCAGCAGCGTAGCACAGGGACAGGCCTACTCTGGGGCCAACGTCCTGACTTTC. The full variable domain, completed using reference TRBV9 and TRBJ2-6, is DSGVTQTPKHLITATGQRVTLRCSPRSGDLSVYWYQQSLDQGLQFLIQYYNGEERAKGNILERFSAQQFPDLHSELNLSSLELGDSALYFCASSVAQGQAYSGANVLTFGAGSRLTVL.

This chain uses TRBV6-5 with TRBJ2-7, with a possible D match to TRBD2 (6 bases). The V and J ends lost 7 bases and 2 bases respectively, with 12 bases between them. The V gene's germline CDR1 is MNHEY and CDR2 SVGAGI. This CDR3 has 13 residues. DNA of the CDR3: TGTGCCAGCATTCGTCTAGCGCCCTACGAGCAGTACTTC. It codes for CASIRLAPYEQYF.

V and J are TRBV2 and TRBJ2-5; D possibly corresponds to TRBD1 (6 bases). The CDR3 extends over 16 amino acids. The germline V gene encodes CDR1 SNHLY and CDR2 FYNNEI. Deletions cut 3 bases from V and 5 bases from J, with 19 bases between. The CDR3 here is CASSDPVKTGRETQYF. Written as DNA, the CDR3 is TGTGCCAGCAGTGATCCGGTAAAAACAGGGCGGGAGACCCAGTACTTC.

J is TRBJ2-1 and V is TRBV5-1; TRBD1 matches at 9 bases. CDR3 size: 15 residues. V lost 0 bases and J lost 8; bases outside the gene matches: 6. Looked up from germline, CDR1 is SGHRS and CDR2 is YFSETQ. The CDR3 loop reads CASSLGRQGVHEQFF. DNA of the CDR3: TGCGCCAGCAGCTTGGGGCGACAGGGGGTCCATGAGCAGTTCTTC.

CDR3 region: CASTPGTGGYGYTF. Written as DNA, the CDR3 is TGTGCCAGCACCCCGGGGACAGGGGGCTATGGCTACACCTTC. The chain employs TRBV25-1 and TRBJ1-2, with 11 nucleotides matching TRBD1. After removal of 7 bases from V and 4 bases from J, the junction contained 5 bases not matched to a gene. Germline CDR1 and CDR2: MGHDK and SYGVNS. The CDR3 has 14 residues.

V and J are TRBV5-1 and TRBJ2-2, with TRBD1 identical over 8 bases. The V gene's germline CDR1 is SGHRS and CDR2 YFSETQ. The CDR3 length is 16 residues. With V trimmed by 5 bases and J by 2 bases, 8 bases remained unmatched. CDR3 sequence reads: CASREGQGANTGELFF. CDR3 sequence (DNA): TGCGCCAGCAGGGAAGGGCAGGGGGCCAACACCGGGGAGCTGTTTTTT.

This chain connects TRBV12-3 or TRBV12-4 to TRBJ1-2; D not certain. Between the trimmed V and J ends, which lost 6 bases and 0 bases, there was a span of 8 bases. The CDR3 loop spans 13 amino acids. CDR3 DNA sequence: TGTGCCAGCAGACCGACTCCTAACTATGGCTACACCTTC. Protein product: CASRPTPNYGYTF.

The chain employs TRBV5-5 and TRBJ1-3; D remains unclear. V lost 0 bases and J 0 bases, leaving 4 bases between the germline ends. Germline CDR1 SGHKS, CDR2 YYEKEE (reference sequence). The CDR3 runs 14 residues. As DNA, the CDR3 is TGTGCCAGCAGCTTGGACTCCTCTGGAAACACCATATATTTT. This gives the protein CASSLDSSGNTIYF.

The chain joins TRBV21-1 to TRBJ2-7; TRBD2 was called by the table and not checked on the DNA. TRBV21-1 is a pseudogene. This CDR3 spans 15 amino acids. This chain's CDR3 is CASSATGTSTYEQYF. The CDR3 bases are TGTGCCAGCAGCGCCACCGGGACTAGCACTTACGAGCAGTACTTC.

The chain links TRBV27 to TRBJ1-6; TRBD1 matches 12 bases. In germline, CDR1 is MNHEY, CDR2 SMNVEV (reference sequence). There are 16 residues in the CDR3. V lost 7 bases, J lost 9 bases, and 10 bases stayed unmatched. The CDR3 DNA reads TGTGCCAGCATTGGGACAGGGGGCAATTTGAGTTCACCCCTCCACTTT. Translating it yields CASIGTGGNLSSPLHF.

This rearrangement joins TRBV30 to TRBJ1-5; D gene unclear. Germline V gene lookup returns CDR1 GTSNPN and CDR2 SVGIG (reference sequence). The CDR3 is 12 residues long. Trimming took off 0 bases at V and 10 bases at J, with 10 bases between the two ends. The CDR3 region is CAWSVFRGPQHF. The CDR3 bases are TGTGCCTGGAGTGTCTTTCGGGGACCCCAGCATTTT.

The gene calls are TRBV27 and TRBJ2-7, with 9 bases identical to TRBD2. The germline gives CDR1 MNHEY, CDR2 SMNVEV (reference sequence). The CDR3 loop spans 14 amino acids. J gave up 6 bases and V 2 bases, and 5 bases lay outside the gene matches. The CDR3 sequence is CASSLAGGPGEQYF. CDR3 bases: TGTGCCAGCAGTTTAGCGGGAGGGCCGGGCGAGCAGTACTTC.

This chain links TRBV9 with TRBJ2-1; D gene unclear. The CDR3 has 15 residues. The germline gives CDR1 SGDLS, CDR2 YYNGEE. The V end lost 0 bases, the J end lost 0 bases, and 7 bases lay between the germline ends. The CDR3 loop reads CASSVGISSYNEQFF. The CDR3 region has the DNA TGTGCCAGCAGCGTAGGAATTAGCTCCTACAATGAGCAGTTCTTC.

CDR3 DNA sequence: TGTGCCAGCAGATACCAGGGAGGCGAGCAGTACTTC. Residues: CASRYQGGEQYF. This sequence joins TRBV5-6 and TRBJ2-7; a possible D gene is TRBD2 (6 bases). The CDR3 is 12 residues long. Germline V gives CDR1 SGHDT, CDR2 YYEEEE. Trimming shortened V by 5 bases and J by 6 bases, and 12 bases separated the two germline ends.